Listed here are 6 T cell receptor beta chains from one sample, sequenced in a study of blood T cell repertoires in COVID-19. Only in-frame clones appear in the TCRdb table, and some are missing; sequencing was by immunoSEQ multiplex PCR. The sample lists hundreds of thousands of clones, around 89% occurring once. Sequenced sample: PBMCs or T cells enriched from blood (not recorded which). Receptors originate from a middle-aged woman with acute COVID-19.

The genes are TRBV5-1 and TRBJ1-2; D is perhaps TRBD1 (6 bases). The CDR3 length is 16 residues. The germline V and J ends were trimmed by 0 bases and 2 bases, with 14 bases remaining between them. Germline CDR1 SGHRS, CDR2 YFSETQ. CDR3 protein: CASSLASQGENYGYTF. DNA of the CDR3: TGCGCCAGCAGCTTGGCGTCACAGGGTGAGAACTATGGCTACACCTTC.

The rearrangement uses TRBV2 and TRBJ2-1, with D perhaps TRBD1 (5 bases). Trimming pared 7 bases from V and 3 bases from J, leaving 10 bases between. Per the germline V gene, CDR1 is SNHLY and CDR2 is FYNNEI. The CDR3 is 13 residues long. This CDR3 is CASTTDSYNEQFF. The CDR3 DNA reads TGTGCCAGCACCACCGACAGCTACAATGAGCAGTTCTTC.

This chain uses TRBV24-1 with TRBJ1-2; 10 nucleotides match TRBD1. The ends lost 8 bases at V and 6 bases at J; junction bases unmatched: 2. Germline V lookup: CDR1 KGHDR, CDR2 SFDVKD. The CDR3 is 12 amino acids. The CDR3 protein is CATTDRGNGYTF. The CDR3 nucleotides read TGTGCCACCACGGACAGGGGGAATGGCTACACCTTC.

This clone was observed once. CDR3 sequence reads: CASSLGVAGGSYNEQFF. The DNA of the CDR3 is TGCGCCAGCAGCTTGGGGGTAGCGGGAGGATCCTACAATGAGCAGTTCTTC. This chain uses TRBV5-1 with TRBJ2-1; 10 bases line up with TRBD2. Per the germline V gene, CDR1 is SGHRS and CDR2 is YFSETQ. The junction had 4 bases not matched to a gene; V was cut back by 0 bases and J by 1 base. This CDR3 region has 17 residues.

The rearrangement uses TRBV18 and TRBJ1-2, with a tentative D call TRBD1 (5 bases). The V end lost 3 bases, the J end lost 8 bases, and 16 bases lay between the germline ends. CDR1 is KGHSH and CDR2 is LQKENI in the germline V gene. This CDR3 has 14 residues. The CDR3 spells CASSPAATGGGYTF. The CDR3 DNA reads as TGTGCCAGCTCACCGGCGGCTACCGGGGGAGGCTACACCTTC. Combining the CDR3 with reference TRBV18 and TRBJ1-2 gives the whole variable domain NAGVMQNPRHLVRRRGQEARLRCSPMKGHSHVYWYRQLPEEGLKFMVYLQKENIIDESGMPKERFSAEFPKEGPSILRIQQVVRGDSAAYFCASSPAATGGGYTFGSGTRLTVV.

The chain links TRBV12-5 to TRBJ1-2; D is ambiguous. CDR1 LGHNT and CDR2 FRNRAP come from the germline V gene. There are 16 residues in the CDR3. V was shortened by 4 bases and J by 2 bases, with 17 bases between the two germline ends. CDR3 loop: CASGSFYKTGNYGYTF. CDR3 in DNA: TGTGCTAGTGGTTCGTTTTACAAAACGGGGAACTATGGCTACACCTTC.